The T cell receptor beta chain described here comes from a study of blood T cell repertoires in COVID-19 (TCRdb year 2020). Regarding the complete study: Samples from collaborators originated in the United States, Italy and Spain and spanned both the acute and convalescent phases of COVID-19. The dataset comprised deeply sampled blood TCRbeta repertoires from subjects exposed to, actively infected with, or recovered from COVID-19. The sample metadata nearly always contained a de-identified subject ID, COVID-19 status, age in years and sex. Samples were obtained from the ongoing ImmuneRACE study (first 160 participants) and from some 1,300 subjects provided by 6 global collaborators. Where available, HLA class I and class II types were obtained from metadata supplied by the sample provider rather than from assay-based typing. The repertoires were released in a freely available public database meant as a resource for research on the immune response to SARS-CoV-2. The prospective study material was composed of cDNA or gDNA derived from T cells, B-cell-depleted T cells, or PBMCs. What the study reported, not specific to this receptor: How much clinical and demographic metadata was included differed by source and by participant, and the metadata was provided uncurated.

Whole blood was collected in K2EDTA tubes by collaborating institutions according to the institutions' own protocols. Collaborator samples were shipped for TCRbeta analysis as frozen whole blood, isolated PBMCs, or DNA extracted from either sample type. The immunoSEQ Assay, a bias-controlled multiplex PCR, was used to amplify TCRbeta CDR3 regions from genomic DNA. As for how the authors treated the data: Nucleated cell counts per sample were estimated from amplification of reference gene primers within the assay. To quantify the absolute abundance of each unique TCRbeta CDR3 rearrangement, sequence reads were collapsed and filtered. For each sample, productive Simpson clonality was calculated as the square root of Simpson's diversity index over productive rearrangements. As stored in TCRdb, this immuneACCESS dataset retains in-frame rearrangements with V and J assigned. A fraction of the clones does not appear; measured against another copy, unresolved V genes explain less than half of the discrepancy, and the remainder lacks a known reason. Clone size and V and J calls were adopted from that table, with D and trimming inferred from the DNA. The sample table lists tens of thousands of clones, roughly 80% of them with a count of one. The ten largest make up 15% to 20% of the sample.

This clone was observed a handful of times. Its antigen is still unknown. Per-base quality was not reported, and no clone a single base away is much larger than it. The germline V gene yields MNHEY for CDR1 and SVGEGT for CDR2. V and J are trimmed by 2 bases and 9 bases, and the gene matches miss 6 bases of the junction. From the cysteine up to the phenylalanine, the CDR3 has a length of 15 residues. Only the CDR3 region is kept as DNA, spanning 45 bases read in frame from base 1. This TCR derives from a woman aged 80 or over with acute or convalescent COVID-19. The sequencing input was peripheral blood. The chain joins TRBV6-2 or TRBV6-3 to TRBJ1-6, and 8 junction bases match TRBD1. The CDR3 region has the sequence CASSYRRGHGSPLHF. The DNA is TGTGCCAGCAGTTACCGCAGGGGGCATGGTTCACCCCTCCACTTT.